This TCR beta chain comes out of a study of T-cell memory formation after mild COVID-19. About the research overall: The study found TCR clusters largely donor specific.

After 5'RACE with constant-segment primers, TCR alpha and TCR beta cDNA libraries carrying sample barcodes and UMIs were obtained. TCRdb itself ran the 5' RACE reads through MiXCR, one entry per CDR3 protein. The data contain tens of thousands of distinct CDR3 sequences, approximately 10% of them seen just once; the ten biggest clones take up approximately 28%. Trimming cost V 4 bases and J 0 bases, with 13 bases left between them. The CDR3 spans 15 residues. Germline V gives CDR1 SGHRS, CDR2 YFSETQ. Notes on the study in general: Shrinking CD4+ clones resided mostly in CM and EM, and CD8+ ones in EMRA.

This clonotype occurred many times. Its specificity is not known. The source of this sequence is a man younger than 30 who had mild COVID-19 (a few samples of this study predate the infection). Cell type and time point are not known. The sample was PBMCs or a T cell subset sorted from them (not recorded which). This sequence joins TRBV5-1 and TRBJ1-1, with TRBD1 as a possible D gene (5 bases). The CDR3 DNA reads TGCGCCAGCAGCCCTTTGACAGCCTTGAACACTGAAGCTTTCTTT. It specifies CASSPLTALNTEAFF.